Below, 12 T cell receptor beta chains from the same sample are listed, as sequenced in a study of radiation and T cells in renal cell carcinoma. The repertoire was sequenced with immunoSEQ multiplex PCR; TCRdb's copy has only in-frame clones and lacks some. The table shows 70,000 to 100,000 clones, with 70% to 90% occurring only once. The time point: blood 2 weeks post-SBRT. The sample's treatment: 15 Gy SBRT to primary tumor, nephrectomy 4 weeks later. The sample consisted of blood, taken from a patient whose treatment included radiotherapy and nephrectomy. These receptors all stem from a woman between 50 and 59 years old with renal cell carcinoma.

The chain combines TRBV27 with TRBJ1-1; D uncertain. Germline loops: CDR1 MNHEY, CDR2 SMNVEV (reference sequence). The ends were cut back, 5 bases at V and 11 bases at J, with 27 bases in the middle. The CDR3 extends over 16 amino acids. The CDR3 loop is CASSPGVLLRSLGAFF. The CDR3 nucleotides are TGTGCCAGCAGTCCTGGTGTTTTGTTGAGGTCGTTGGGGGCTTTCTTT.

This clone was observed a single time. This rearrangement joins TRBV6-1 to TRBJ1-3; the D is unclear. The V end was cut by 7 bases, the J end by 12 bases, with 16 bases between. CDR1 MNHNS and CDR2 SASEGT come from the germline V gene. The CDR3 sequence is 12 residues long. CDR3 nucleotide sequence: TGTGCCAGCACCCTAAGAACGTCCTTCATATATTTT. Translated: CASTLRTSFIYF.

The chain has TRBV6-6 and TRBJ2-1; 7 positions match TRBD1. With V trimmed by 2 bases and J by 7 bases, 5 bases remained unmatched. The germline V gene has CDR1 MNHNY and CDR2 SVGAGI (reference sequence). The CDR3 is 14 residues long. CDR3 in DNA: TGTGCCAGCAGTTACCCCACAGGGGATAATGAGCAGTTCTTC. Protein: CASSYPTGDNEQFF.

The chain is built from TRBV5-1 and TRBJ2-5; D gene unclear. This CDR3 is 14 amino acids long. The germline V gene has CDR1 SGHRS and CDR2 YFSETQ. The ends were cut back, 3 bases at V and 2 bases at J, with 11 bases in the middle. The chain's CDR3 is CASSSTPGQETQYF. The CDR3 DNA follows: TGCGCCAGCAGCTCAACCCCCGGTCAAGAGACCCAGTACTTC.

This chain connects TRBV6-1 to TRBJ1-2; a possible D gene is TRBD1 (6 bases). The CDR3 covers 14 residues. Germline V lookup: CDR1 MNHNS, CDR2 SASEGT. Trimming pared 2 bases from V and 5 bases from J, leaving 12 bases between. CDR3 protein: CASSESRGTYGYTF. The CDR3 DNA reads as TGTGCCAGCAGTGAAAGTCGGGGGACATATGGCTACACCTTC.

This clone was seen once. The chain employs TRBV7-7 and TRBJ2-5, with 14 bases identical to TRBD2. The CDR3 consists of 15 residues. The ends lost 5 bases at V and 4 bases at J; junction bases unmatched: 3. CDR1 and CDR2 (germline): SSHAT, FNYEAQ (reference sequence). CDR3 DNA sequence: TGTGCCAGCAGCCTGGGACTAGCGGGGGTAGAGACCCAGTACTTC. Translating it yields CASSLGLAGVETQYF.

The V gene is TRBV5-1, the J gene TRBJ1-1; D possibly corresponds to TRBD1 (5 bases). The CDR3 contains 17 residues. Between the trimmed V and J ends, which lost 6 bases and 1 base, there was a span of 22 bases. Germline CDR1 and CDR2: SGHRS and YFSETQ. The CDR3 region is CASTRRGAGTQNTEAFF. For the CDR3, the DNA is TGCGCCAGCACCCGAAGGGGAGCCGGGACCCAGAACACTGAAGCTTTCTTT. Complete variable domain (other parts from reference TRBV5-1 and TRBJ1-1): KAGVTQTPRYLIKTRGQQVTLSCSPISGHRSVSWYQQTPGQGLQFLFEYFSETQRNKGNFPGRFSGRQFSNSRSEMNVSTLELGDSALYLCASTRRGAGTQNTEAFFGQGTRLTVV.

V gene TRBV19 combines with J gene TRBJ1-1, with D hard to call. Germline CDR1 is LNHDA and CDR2 is SQIVND (reference sequence). Trimming shortened V by 5 bases and J by 1 base, and 11 bases separated the two germline ends. This CDR3 spans 14 amino acids. CDR3 loop: CASSLQPSNTEAFF. Here the CDR3 DNA reads TGTGCCAGTAGTTTACAGCCGTCGAACACTGAAGCTTTCTTT. The whole variable domain, filled in from reference TRBV19 and TRBJ1-1, reads DGGITQSPKYLFRKEGQNVTLSCEQNLNHDAMYWYRQDPGQGLRLIYYSQIVNDFQKGDIAEGYSVSREKKESFPLTVTSAQKNPTAFYLCASSLQPSNTEAFFGQGTRLTVV.

The chain carries TRBV6-6 and TRBJ2-7; 13 nucleotides line up with TRBD2. This CDR3 contains 15 residues. Germline V CDR1 and CDR2: MNHNY, SVGAGI (reference sequence). The V gene end was trimmed by 6 bases and the J gene end by 9 bases; junction bases not matched to a gene: 11. The CDR3 nucleotides read TGTGCCAGCAGCCCCACCGGGACTAGCGGGATAGCGCAGTACTTC. Amino acid sequence: CASSPTGTSGIAQYF.

This CDR3 is CASSLTGGGGYEQYF. DNA of the CDR3: TGTGCCAGCAGCTTGACAGGGGGCGGAGGCTACGAGCAGTACTTC. The chain joins TRBV9 to TRBJ2-7; 10 nucleotides line up with TRBD1. The junction had 7 bases not matched to a gene; V was cut back by 4 bases and J by 3 bases. This CDR3 contains 15 residues. Looked up from germline, CDR1 is SGDLS and CDR2 is YYNGEE.

The rearrangement joins TRBV5-1 to TRBJ2-7, with a tentative D call TRBD1 (5 bases). Trimming shortened V by 4 bases and J by 2 bases, and 16 bases separated the two germline ends. There are 15 residues in the CDR3. Germline V gene sequence: CDR1 SGHRS, CDR2 YFSETQ. The CDR3: CASSPKITGPYEQYF. CDR3 coding DNA: TGCGCCAGCAGCCCCAAAATAACAGGCCCCTACGAGCAGTACTTC.

The chain couples TRBV19 to TRBJ2-2; D is undetermined. The CDR3 has 13 amino acids. V dropped 6 bases and J dropped 3 bases, with 8 bases sitting between them. The germline V gene has CDR1 LNHDA and CDR2 SQIVND (reference sequence). DNA of the CDR3: TGTGCCAGTAGCCTTCTCGACACCGGGGAGCTGTTTTTT. This encodes CASSLLDTGELFF.